These 20 T cell receptor beta chains share one sample of origin, sequenced in a study of blood T cell repertoires in COVID-19. This table comes from immunoSEQ multiplex PCR, and its TCRdb copy is limited to in-frame clones, with some not included. The repertoire holds approximately 350,000 clones, with over 80% as singletons. Input material: PBMCs or T cells enriched from blood (not recorded which). Receptor source: a woman between 45 and 65 years old who had recovered from COVID-19.

The genes are TRBV4-1 and TRBJ1-6; no definite D call. Trimming took off 1 base at V and 13 bases at J, with 8 bases between the two ends. Per the germline V gene, CDR1 is MGHRA and CDR2 is YSYEKL. The CDR3 is 12 residues long. The DNA for the CDR3 is TGCGCCAGCAGCCAAGTCGAGCGCCCCCTCCACTTT. Residues: CASSQVERPLHF.

This clone was observed at least ten times. This chain joins TRBV2 and TRBJ2-7, with D perhaps matching TRBD2 (5 bases). CDR3 size: 11 residues. The V and J ends lost 6 bases and 7 bases respectively, with 10 bases between them. The germline CDR1 and CDR2 sequences are SNHLY and FYNNEI. CDR3 region: CASRGEVEQYF. CDR3 nucleotide sequence: TGTGCCAGCAGGGGAGAGGTTGAGCAGTACTTC.

The chain uses TRBV11-3 and TRBJ2-6; no clear D gene. V lost 1 base to trimming and J lost 0 bases, with 4 bases between them. The CDR3 is 15 amino acids. The germline gives CDR1 SGHNT, CDR2 YENEEA. CDR3 in DNA: TGTGCCAGCAGCTTAGGCAGCTCTGGGGCCAACGTCCTGACTTTC. It codes for CASSLGSSGANVLTF.

There are a few counts of this clone. The J gene is TRBJ2-5, the V gene TRBV7-9; perhaps TRBD2 as D (6 bases). Trimming took off 3 bases at V and 1 base at J, with 9 bases between the two ends. This CDR3 spans 14 amino acids. Per germline, CDR1 SEHNR and CDR2 FQNEAQ (reference sequence). CDR3 sequence (DNA): TGTGCCAGCAGCTTGGTGGGAGGCCAAGAGACCCAGTACTTC. It translates to CASSLVGGQETQYF.

The J gene is TRBJ2-3, the V gene TRBV11-2; 10 nucleotides align to TRBD2. Losses at the gene ends were 2 bases for V and 6 bases for J; bases not matched to a gene: 8. Germline values: CDR1 SGHAT, CDR2 FQNNGV. CDR3 length: 16 residues. CDR3 sequence reads: CASSLIAGGLGDTQYF. The CDR3 nucleotides read TGTGCCAGCAGCTTAATAGCGGGAGGACTCGGGGATACGCAGTATTTT.

V usage is TRBV4-1 and J usage is TRBJ1-2; the D gene is possibly TRBD1 (5 bases). Per the germline V gene, CDR1 is MGHRA and CDR2 is YSYEKL. The CDR3 loop spans 12 amino acids. The V end lost 1 base, the J end lost 7 bases, and 7 bases lay between the germline ends. CDR3 protein: CASSQAGVGYTF. DNA of the CDR3: TGCGCCAGCAGCCAAGCGGGGGTTGGCTACACCTTC.

V usage is TRBV9 and J usage is TRBJ1-2; TRBD1 matches at 9 bases. The germline CDR1 and CDR2 sequences are SGDLS and YYNGEE. The V gene end was trimmed by 4 bases and the J gene end by 7 bases; junction bases not matched to a gene: 11. The CDR3 has 15 amino acids. The CDR3 DNA sequence: TGTGCCAGCAGCAACCAGATACAGGGGGCAGCTGGCTACACCTTC. This codes for CASSNQIQGAAGYTF. Drawing the rest from reference TRBV9 and TRBJ1-2, the complete variable domain is DSGVTQTPKHLITATGQRVTLRCSPRSGDLSVYWYQQSLDQGLQFLIQYYNGEERAKGNILERFSAQQFPDLHSELNLSSLELGDSALYFCASSNQIQGAAGYTFGSGTRLTVV.

The chain has TRBV11-3 and TRBJ1-1; weak D call: TRBD1 (6 bases). The ends were cut back, 11 bases at V and 11 bases at J, with 18 bases in the middle. This CDR3 contains 11 residues. Germline CDR1 SGHNT, CDR2 YENEEA. The CDR3 loop is CAVSTGQVAFF. DNA of the CDR3: TGTGCCGTATCAACAGGGCAGGTGGCTTTCTTT.

CDR3 residues: CASSSYPQRGPNQPQHF. For the CDR3, the DNA is TGTGCCAGCAGCTCATACCCTCAGAGGGGGCCAAATCAGCCCCAGCATTTT. The chain uses TRBV6-2 or TRBV6-3 and TRBJ1-5, with TRBD1 identical over 7 bases. CDR1 and CDR2 from the germline V gene are MNHEY and SVGEGT. V lost 6 bases, J lost 4 bases, and 15 bases stayed unmatched. This CDR3 contains 17 residues.

The chain recombines TRBV7-2 with TRBJ2-1, with 12 nucleotides matching TRBD1. V trimming: 5 bases; J trimming: 7 bases; junction bases outside the gene matches: 9. In germline, CDR1 is SGHTA, CDR2 FQGNSA. This CDR3 comprises 16 residues. CDR3 sequence reads: CASSPRTGQGANEQFF. The CDR3 nucleotides read TGTGCCAGCAGCCCGAGAACGGGACAGGGGGCGAATGAGCAGTTCTTC.

The V and J genes are TRBV19 and TRBJ1-2; D perhaps matches TRBD1 (6 bases). With 8 bases removed from V and 4 bases from J, the gap between germline ends came to 17 bases. Germline CDR1 reads LNHDA; CDR2 reads SQIVND (reference sequence). This CDR3 is built from 14 residues. The CDR3 sequence is CASSYRQVLYGYTF. CDR3 DNA: TGTGCCAGTTCCTACCGACAGGTCCTCTATGGCTACACCTTC.

The gene calls are TRBV6-2 or TRBV6-3 and TRBJ1-2; D not certain. The germline V and J ends were trimmed by 0 bases and 8 bases, with 13 bases remaining between them. CDR1 is MNHEY and CDR2 is SVGEGT in the germline V gene. The CDR3 length is 14 residues. CDR3 sequence reads: CASSYSGSPGGYTF. The CDR3 nucleotides are TGTGCCAGCAGTTACTCCGGATCTCCGGGGGGCTACACCTTC.

The V and J genes are TRBV7-8 and TRBJ1-2, with 8 nucleotides matching TRBD1. Looked up from germline, CDR1 is SGHVS and CDR2 is FQNEAQ. J gave up 3 bases and V 5 bases, and 2 bases lay outside the gene matches. CDR3 length: 13 residues. CDR3 DNA sequence: TGTGCCAGCAGCCCACAGGGGGACTATGGCTACACCTTC. Translated: CASSPQGDYGYTF.

CDR3 residues: CASSLDPGQLHGYTF. The DNA for the CDR3 is TGTGCCAGCAGCTTAGATCCAGGACAGCTCCATGGCTACACCTTC. The chain links TRBV7-9 to TRBJ1-2; TRBD1 might be the D (6 bases). CDR1 and CDR2 (germline): SEHNR, FQNEAQ (reference sequence). The CDR3 length is 15 residues. Trimming took 1 base from V and 6 from J, leaving 15 bases between them.

The chain uses TRBV4-1 and TRBJ2-7, with a possible D match to TRBD1 (6 bases). The V gene's germline CDR1 is MGHRA and CDR2 YSYEKL. There are 15 residues in the CDR3. V lost 0 bases and J lost 7, with 16 bases in between. Written as DNA, the CDR3 is TGCGCCAGCAGCCAAGACAGTCCTCTCAGGGGAGAGCAGTACTTC. This translates into CASSQDSPLRGEQYF.

This chain uses TRBV6-5 with TRBJ1-3; D unresolved. Germline V gene sequence: CDR1 MNHEY, CDR2 SVGAGI. The CDR3 spans 11 residues. V gave up 8 bases and J gave up 2 bases, with 4 bases separating them. CDR3 coding DNA: TGTGCCAGCCCCGCTGGAAACACCATATATTTT. Its protein product is CASPAGNTIYF.

The gene calls are TRBV3-1 (or the pseudogene TRBV3-2) and TRBJ2-4, with D possibly matching TRBD2 (5 bases). V lost 4 bases and J lost 0, with 10 bases in between. The length of the CDR3 is 15 residues. CDR1 LGHDT and CDR2 YNNKEL come from the germline V gene (reference sequence). This CDR3 is CASSPRELAKNIQYF. CDR3 sequence (DNA): TGTGCCAGCAGCCCCCGGGAACTAGCCAAAAACATTCAGTACTTC.

The V and J genes are TRBV28 and TRBJ2-1, with TRBD2 matching over 8 bases. The germline V gene has CDR1 MDHEN and CDR2 SYDVKM. The CDR3 runs 15 residues. J gave up 3 bases and V 4 bases, and 5 bases lay outside the gene matches. The DNA for the CDR3 is TGTGCCAGCAGTTCGGGCGGGGGGAACTACAATGAGCAGTTCTTC. Translation: CASSSGGGNYNEQFF.

On this clone: Other DNA sequences in this sample translate to the same CDR3. The chain recombines TRBV9 with TRBJ1-4; D possibly corresponds to TRBD1 (6 bases). The CDR3 length is 15 residues. Trimming took 3 bases from V and 1 from J, leaving 10 bases between them. The germline V gene encodes CDR1 SGDLS and CDR2 YYNGEE. This CDR3 is CASSALQGTNEKLFF. For the CDR3, the DNA is TGTGCCAGCAGCGCCCTACAGGGAACTAATGAAAAACTGTTTTTT.

This rearrangement joins TRBV27 to TRBJ1-3; D possibly corresponds to TRBD1 (6 bases). The CDR3 has 16 residues. Germline V gene lookup returns CDR1 MNHEY and CDR2 SMNVEV (reference sequence). V shed 5 bases and J shed 4 bases, with 18 bases lying between them. CDR3 DNA sequence: TGTGCCAGCAGTCCCACCCCCCAGAGGGGGGGAAACACCATATATTTT. Amino acid sequence: CASSPTPQRGGNTIYF.